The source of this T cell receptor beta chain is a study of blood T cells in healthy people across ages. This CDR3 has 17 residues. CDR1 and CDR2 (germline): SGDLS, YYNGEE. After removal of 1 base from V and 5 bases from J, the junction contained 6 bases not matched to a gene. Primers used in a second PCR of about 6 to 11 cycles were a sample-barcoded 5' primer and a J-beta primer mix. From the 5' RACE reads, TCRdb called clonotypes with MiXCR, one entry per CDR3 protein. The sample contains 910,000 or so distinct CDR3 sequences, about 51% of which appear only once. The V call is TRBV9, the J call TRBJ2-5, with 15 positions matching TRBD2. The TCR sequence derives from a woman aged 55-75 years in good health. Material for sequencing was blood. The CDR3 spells CASSVSGGLAGGETQYF. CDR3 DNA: TGTGCCAGCAGCGTATCGGGGGGACTAGCGGGAGGCGAGACCCAGTACTTC.